A single sample gave rise to the 9 T cell receptor beta chains below, sequenced in a study of T cell responses to AZD1222 COVID-19 vaccine. Sequencing was performed with immunoSEQ multiplex PCR; in TCRdb, only in-frame clones are kept and a portion is missing. The data contain about 200,000 clones, about 89% of them singletons. The specimen was peripheral blood, collected 28 days after the second AZD1222 dose. Every receptor here comes from an adult who received the AZD1222 COVID-19 vaccine.

This chain connects TRBV27 to TRBJ2-7; D unclear. Trimming stripped 4 bases from V and 5 bases from J, with 12 bases between. Germline CDR1 reads MNHEY; CDR2 reads SMNVEV (reference sequence). This CDR3 contains 13 residues. CDR3 sequence reads: CASSSVREHEQYF. CDR3 DNA sequence: TGTGCCAGCAGTTCCGTACGAGAGCACGAGCAGTACTTC.

In this sample, this clone turned up once. V and J are TRBV28 and TRBJ1-5; tentatively, D is TRBD1 (5 bases). Looked up from germline, CDR1 is MDHEN and CDR2 is SYDVKM. V was clipped by 5 bases and J by 4 bases, with 18 bases between them. There are 16 residues in the CDR3. CDR3: CASSPRDLIHNQPQHF. CDR3 in DNA: TGTGCCAGCAGTCCTCGGGACCTCATCCATAATCAGCCCCAGCATTTT.

With regard to this clone: The same CDR3 arises from other DNA sequences in this sample as well. The J gene is TRBJ2-5, the V gene TRBV3-1 (or the pseudogene TRBV3-2); maybe TRBD2 (5 bases). Germline V lookup: CDR1 LGHDT, CDR2 YNNKEL (reference sequence). V gave up 4 bases and J gave up 5 bases, with 5 bases separating them. The CDR3 runs 11 residues. In DNA, the CDR3 is TGTGCCAGCAGCCGAGGGGAGACCCAGTACTTC. Its protein product is CASSRGETQYF.

The chain links TRBV24-1 to TRBJ2-1; 9 nucleotides line up with TRBD2. Germline trimming cut 4 bases from V and 7 bases from J; bases unmatched to any gene: 10. Germline V lookup: CDR1 KGHDR, CDR2 SFDVKD. The CDR3 is 16 residues long. CDR3 loop: CATSDPLAGGANEQFF. CDR3 DNA sequence: TGTGCCACCAGTGACCCCCTGGCGGGAGGGGCAAATGAGCAGTTCTTC.

V gene TRBV27 combines with J gene TRBJ1-2, with 8 bases fitting TRBD1. The V gene's germline CDR1 is MNHEY and CDR2 SMNVEV (reference sequence). The V gene end was trimmed by 5 bases and the J gene end by 5 bases; junction bases not matched to a gene: 4. This CDR3 comprises 13 residues. The CDR3 DNA follows: TGTGCCAGCAGTACGGACAGGGTTTATGGCTACACCTTC. It is translated as CASSTDRVYGYTF.

The chain uses TRBV4-3 and TRBJ2-1; 8 positions match TRBD2. Germline V gives CDR1 LGHNA, CDR2 YSLEER. With 1 base clipped from V and 4 bases from J, the junction kept 6 bases outside the gene matches. This CDR3 has 16 amino acids. The CDR3 region is CASSQGAGGLYNEQFF. The CDR3, as DNA: TGCGCCAGCAGCCAAGGGGCGGGAGGACTTTACAATGAGCAGTTCTTC.

V gene TRBV24-1 combines with J gene TRBJ2-1; 8 bases map to TRBD2. CDR3 length: 15 amino acids. Germline loops: CDR1 KGHDR, CDR2 SFDVKD. The V segment lost 0 bases and the J segment 7 bases; nucleotides outside the gene matches: 4. The CDR3: CATSDLQPGGNEQFF. The CDR3, as DNA: TGTGCCACCAGTGATTTGCAGCCGGGGGGGAATGAGCAGTTCTTC.

With respect to this clone: Other nucleotide sequences from this sample produce the same CDR3. The chain uses TRBV7-8 and TRBJ1-1; D remains ambiguous. V shed 1 base and J shed 4 bases, with 4 bases lying between them. The CDR3 is 12 amino acids. Germline values: CDR1 SGHVS, CDR2 FQNEAQ. CDR3 sequence: CASSLVRTEAFF. The CDR3 DNA follows: TGTGCCAGCAGCTTAGTTCGCACTGAAGCTTTCTTT.

With regard to this clone: An end of the junction differs from the germline gene, which may be a read error. This same CDR3 is encoded by further DNA sequences in the sample. This chain links TRBV5-5 with TRBJ2-7, with D possibly TRBD1 on 6 matching bases. The CDR3 length is 17 residues. The germline V gene encodes CDR1 SGHKS and CDR2 YYEKEE (reference sequence). The CDR3 DNA reads TGTGCCAGTAGCTTGGCATGGTTCGGACAGCACTCCTACGAGCAGTACTTC. Protein sequence: CASSLAWFGQHSYEQYF.